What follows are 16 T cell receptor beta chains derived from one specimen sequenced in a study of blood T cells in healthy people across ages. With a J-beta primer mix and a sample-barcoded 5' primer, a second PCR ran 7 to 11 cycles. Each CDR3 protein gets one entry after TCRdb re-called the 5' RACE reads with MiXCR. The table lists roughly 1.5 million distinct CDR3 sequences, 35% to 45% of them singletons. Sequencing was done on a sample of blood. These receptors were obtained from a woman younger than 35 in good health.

Here the CDR3 reads CASSQDLEAQYF. The CDR3 nucleotides are TGCGCCAGCAGCCAAGATTTGGAGGCGCAGTATTTT. The genes are TRBV4-1 and TRBJ2-3, with D perhaps TRBD2 (5 bases). CDR3 size: 12 residues. V lost 0 bases to trimming and J lost 10 bases, with 8 bases between them. Looked up from germline, CDR1 is MGHRA and CDR2 is YSYEKL.

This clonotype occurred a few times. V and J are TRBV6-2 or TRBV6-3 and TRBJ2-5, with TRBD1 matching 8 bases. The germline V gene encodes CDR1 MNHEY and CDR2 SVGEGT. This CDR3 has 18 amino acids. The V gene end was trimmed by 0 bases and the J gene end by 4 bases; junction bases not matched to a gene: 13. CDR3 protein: CASSYSIQGAPLRETQYF. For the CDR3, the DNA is TGTGCCAGCAGTTACTCGATCCAGGGGGCTCCGCTCAGAGAGACCCAGTACTTC.

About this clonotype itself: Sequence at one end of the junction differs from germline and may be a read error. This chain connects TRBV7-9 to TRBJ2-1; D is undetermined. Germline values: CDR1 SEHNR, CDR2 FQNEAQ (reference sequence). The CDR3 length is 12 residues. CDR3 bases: TGTGCCAGCAACTTAGTTGTCGATGAGCAGTTCTTC. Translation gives CASNLVVDEQFF. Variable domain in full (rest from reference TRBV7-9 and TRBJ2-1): DTGVSQNPRHKITKRGQNVTFRCDPISEHNRLYWYRQTLGQGPEFLTYFQNEAQLEKSRLLSDRFSAERPKGSFSTLEIQRTEQGDSAMYLCASNLVVDEQFFGPGTRLTVL.

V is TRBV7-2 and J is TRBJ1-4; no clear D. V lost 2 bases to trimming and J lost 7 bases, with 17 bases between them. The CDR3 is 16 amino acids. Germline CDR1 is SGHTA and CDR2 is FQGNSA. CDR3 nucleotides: TGTGCCAGCAGCTTAACGGGTCGGCCTGTGCGTGAAAAACTGTTTTTT. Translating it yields CASSLTGRPVREKLFF.

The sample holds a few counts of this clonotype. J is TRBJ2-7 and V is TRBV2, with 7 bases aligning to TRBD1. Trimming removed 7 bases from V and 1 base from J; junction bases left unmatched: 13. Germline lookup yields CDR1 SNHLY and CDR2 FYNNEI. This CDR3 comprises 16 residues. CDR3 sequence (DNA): TGTGCCAGCACCTGGGACAGAGGTTTCGCATCCTACGAGCAGTACTTC. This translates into CASTWDRGFASYEQYF. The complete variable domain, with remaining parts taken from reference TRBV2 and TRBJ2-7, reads EPEVTQTPSHQVTQMGQEVILRCVPISNHLYFYWYRQILGQKVEFLVSFYNNEISEKSEIFDDQFSVERPDGSNFTLKIRSTKLEDSAMYFCASTWDRGFASYEQYFGPGTRLTVT.

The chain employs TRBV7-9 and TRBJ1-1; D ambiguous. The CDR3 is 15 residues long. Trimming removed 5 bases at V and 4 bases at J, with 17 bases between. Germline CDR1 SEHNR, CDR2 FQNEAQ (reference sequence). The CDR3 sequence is CASSPGWSEITEAFF. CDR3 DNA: TGTGCCAGCAGCCCCGGGTGGTCCGAAATCACTGAAGCTTTCTTT.

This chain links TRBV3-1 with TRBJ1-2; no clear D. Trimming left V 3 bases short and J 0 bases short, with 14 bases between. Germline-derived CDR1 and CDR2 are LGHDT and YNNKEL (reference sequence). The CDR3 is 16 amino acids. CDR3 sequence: CASSQRAGRTNYGYTF. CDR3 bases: TGTGCCAGCAGCCAGAGGGCCGGACGCACTAACTATGGCTACACCTTC.

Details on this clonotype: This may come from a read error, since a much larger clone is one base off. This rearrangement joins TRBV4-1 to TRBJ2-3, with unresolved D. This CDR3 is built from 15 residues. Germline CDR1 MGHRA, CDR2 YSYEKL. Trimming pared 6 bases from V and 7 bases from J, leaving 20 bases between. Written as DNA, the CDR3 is TGCGCCAGCAGTCCAAGAGCGAAAAGCGAGAATACGCAGTATTTT. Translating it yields CASSPRAKSENTQYF.

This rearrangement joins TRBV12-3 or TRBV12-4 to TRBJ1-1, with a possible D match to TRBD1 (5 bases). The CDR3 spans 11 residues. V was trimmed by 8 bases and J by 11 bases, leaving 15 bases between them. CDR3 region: CASCKGRPAFF. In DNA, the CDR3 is TGTGCCAGCTGCAAGGGGCGCCCGGCTTTCTTT.

The CDR3 spells CSVRPGLAKYNEQFF. In DNA form, the CDR3 reads TGCAGTGTTCGCCCCGGACTAGCGAAGTACAATGAGCAGTTCTTC. This sequence joins TRBV20-1 and TRBJ2-1; 9 bases align to TRBD2. The CDR3 sequence is 15 residues long. CDR1 and CDR2 (germline): DFQATT, SNEGSKA (reference sequence). J lost 4 bases, V lost 7 bases, and 11 bases had no gene match.

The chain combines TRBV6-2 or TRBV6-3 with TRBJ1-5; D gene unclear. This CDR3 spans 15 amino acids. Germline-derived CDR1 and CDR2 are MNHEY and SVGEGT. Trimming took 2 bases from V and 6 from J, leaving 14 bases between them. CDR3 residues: CASSYRHTRGQPQHF. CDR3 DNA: TGTGCCAGCAGTTACAGACATACCAGAGGTCAGCCCCAGCATTTT.

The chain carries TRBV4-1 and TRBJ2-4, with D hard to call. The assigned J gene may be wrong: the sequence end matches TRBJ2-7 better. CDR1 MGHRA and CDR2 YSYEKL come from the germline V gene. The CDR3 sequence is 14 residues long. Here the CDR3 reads CASSQIAVTCEQYF. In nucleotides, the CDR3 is TGCGCCAGCAGCCAAATTGCGGTTACTTGCGAGCAGTACTTC.

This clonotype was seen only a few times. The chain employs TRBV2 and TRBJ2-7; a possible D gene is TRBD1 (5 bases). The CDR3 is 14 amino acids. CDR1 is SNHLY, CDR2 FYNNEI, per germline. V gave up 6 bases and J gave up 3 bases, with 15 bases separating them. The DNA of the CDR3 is TGTGCCAGCAGGCGGACACAAAGTCTCTACGAGCAGTACTTC. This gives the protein CASRRTQSLYEQYF. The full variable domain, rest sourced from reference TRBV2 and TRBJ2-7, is EPEVTQTPSHQVTQMGQEVILRCVPISNHLYFYWYRQILGQKVEFLVSFYNNEISEKSEIFDDQFSVERPDGSNFTLKIRSTKLEDSAMYFCASRRTQSLYEQYFGPGTRLTVT.

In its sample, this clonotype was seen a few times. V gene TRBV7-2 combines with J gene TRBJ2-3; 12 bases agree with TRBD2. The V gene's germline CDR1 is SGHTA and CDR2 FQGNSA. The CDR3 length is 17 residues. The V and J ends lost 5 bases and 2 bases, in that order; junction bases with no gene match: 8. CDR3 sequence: CASSKRLAGVSTDTQYF. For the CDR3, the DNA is TGTGCCAGCAGCAAGCGACTAGCGGGGGTTTCCACAGATACGCAGTATTTT.

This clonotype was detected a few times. CDR3 region: CASSFLAGGPANIQYF. The CDR3 DNA reads as TGTGCCAGCAGTTTTCTAGCGGGGGGGCCGGCAAACATTCAGTACTTC. The chain is built from TRBV12-3 or TRBV12-4 and TRBJ2-4, with 12 bases identical to TRBD2. CDR3 length: 16 amino acids. With V trimmed by 3 bases and J by 6 bases, 6 bases remained unmatched.

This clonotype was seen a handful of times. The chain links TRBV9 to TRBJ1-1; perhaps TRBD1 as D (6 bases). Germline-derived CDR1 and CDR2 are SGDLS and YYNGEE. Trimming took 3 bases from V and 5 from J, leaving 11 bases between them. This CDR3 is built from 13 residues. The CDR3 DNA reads TGTGCCAGCAGCGAGGGGGGTTCAACTGAAGCTTTCTTT. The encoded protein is CASSEGGSTEAFF.